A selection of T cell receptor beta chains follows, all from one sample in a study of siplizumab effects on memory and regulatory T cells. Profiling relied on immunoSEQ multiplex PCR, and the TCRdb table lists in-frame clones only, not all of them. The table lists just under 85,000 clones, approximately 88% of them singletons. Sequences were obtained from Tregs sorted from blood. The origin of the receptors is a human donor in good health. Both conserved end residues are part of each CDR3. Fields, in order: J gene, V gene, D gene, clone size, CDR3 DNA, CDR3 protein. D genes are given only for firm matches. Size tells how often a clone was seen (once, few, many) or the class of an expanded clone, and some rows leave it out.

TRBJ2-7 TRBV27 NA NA TGTGCCAGCAGCTTTACAGGGATGGGATCCTACGAGCAGTACTTC CASSFTGMGSYEQYF
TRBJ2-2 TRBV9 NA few TGTGCCAGCAGCATACTGAGGGGGTCCGGGGAGCTGTTTTTT CASSILRGSGELFF
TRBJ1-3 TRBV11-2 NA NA TGTGCCAGCAGCCATACTTGGACCTCTGGAAACACCATATATTTT CASSHTWTSGNTIYF
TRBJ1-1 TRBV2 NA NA TGTGCCAGCAGTGAGCTCCGGAACACTGAAGCTTTCTTT CASSELRNTEAFF
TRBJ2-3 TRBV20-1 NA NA TGCAGTGCTAGAGTTGCAAATACGCAGTATTTT CSARVANTQYF
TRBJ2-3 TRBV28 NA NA TGTGCCAGCAGTCCCCTACAGGGCGGCACAGATACGCAGTATTTT CASSPLQGGTDTQYF
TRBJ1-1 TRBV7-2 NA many TGTGCCAGCAGCTTCAGGGTCCCTGAAGCTTTCTTT CASSFRVPEAFF
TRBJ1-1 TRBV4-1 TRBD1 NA TGCGCCAGCAGCCAAGAGGCAGGGGACAGGGCGAACACTGAAGCTTTCTTT CASSQEAGDRANTEAFF
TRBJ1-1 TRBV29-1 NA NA TGCAGCGTTGGACAAGGGGGGGTCGGTACTGAAGCTTTCTTT CSVGQGGVGTEAFF
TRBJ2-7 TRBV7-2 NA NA TGTGCCAGCAGCCTCCTCCCCGGGACCCACTACGAGCAGTACTTC CASSLLPGTHYEQYF
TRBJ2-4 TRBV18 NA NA TGTGCCAGCTCACCACCGGTGGGGGAAGTTCAGTACTTC CASSPPVGEVQYF
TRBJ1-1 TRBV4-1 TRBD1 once TGCGCCAGCGCCCCGCAGGGGGCATCGGTTGAAGCTTTCTTT CASAPQGASVEAFF
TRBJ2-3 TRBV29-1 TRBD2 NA TGCAGCGTTGAAGGTGGCGAGCGGGGGAACACAGATACGCAGTATTTT CSVEGGERGNTDTQYF
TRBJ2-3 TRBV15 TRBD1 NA TGTGCCACCAGACCCCCCTTAGGACAGGGGGCAACAGATACGCAGTATTTT CATRPPLGQGATDTQYF
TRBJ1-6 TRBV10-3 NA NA TGTGCCATCAGGTGGACAACGGGGAATTCACCCCTCCACTTT CAIRWTTGNSPLHF
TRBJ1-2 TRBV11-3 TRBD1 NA TGTGCCAGCACCCCCATCCGGGACAGGGGGCTGGGCTACACCTTC CASTPIRDRGLGYTF
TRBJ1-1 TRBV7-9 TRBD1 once TGTGCCAGCAGCCAGTGGCAGGGGGAGTACACTGAAGCTTTCTTT CASSQWQGEYTEAFF
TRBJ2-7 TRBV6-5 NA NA TGTGCCAGCAGCATCGAACCGGCCTCCTACGAGCAGTACTTC CASSIEPASYEQYF
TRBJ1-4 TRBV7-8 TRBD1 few TGTGCCAGCAGCTTATGGGACAGAGCAACTAATGAAAAACTGTTTTTT CASSLWDRATNEKLFF
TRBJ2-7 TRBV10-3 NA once TGTGCCATCAGTAAGGACGGCCAGTCCCTCTACGAGCAGTACTTC CAISKDGQSLYEQYF
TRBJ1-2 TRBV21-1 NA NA TGTGCCAGCAGCAATGGACAGGGGGCAGATGGCTACACCTTC CASSNGQGADGYTF
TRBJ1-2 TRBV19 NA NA TGTGCCAGTAGTATCGCAGGGGCGGCGGGCTACACCTTC CASSIAGAAGYTF
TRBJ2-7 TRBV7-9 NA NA TGTGCCAGCAGCTTAGTAACAGGCTCCGAGCAGTACTTC CASSLVTGSEQYF
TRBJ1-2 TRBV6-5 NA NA TGTGCCAGCCGTACGGGAGGGGGCTATGGCTACACCTTC CASRTGGGYGYTF
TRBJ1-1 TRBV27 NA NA TGTGCCAGCACCTTAAGGTGGACGGGGGACACTGAAGCTTTCTTT CASTLRWTGDTEAFF
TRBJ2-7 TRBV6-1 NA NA TGTGCCAGCAGTGAGTGGCGGGACCGCTACGAGCAGTACTTC CASSEWRDRYEQYF
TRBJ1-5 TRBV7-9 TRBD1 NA TGTGCCAGCAGCTCCAGGGACAGGTTAGGACCCCAGCATTTT CASSSRDRLGPQHF
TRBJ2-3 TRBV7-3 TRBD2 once TGTGCCAGCAGCTTAACGCGAGGCCGGGGGGTTATCTCCACAGATACGCAGTATTTT CASSLTRGRGVISTDTQYF
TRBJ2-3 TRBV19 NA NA TGTGCCAGTCGTGAGCATCACACAGATACGCAGTATTTT CASREHHTDTQYF
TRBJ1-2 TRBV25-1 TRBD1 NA TGTGCCAGCAGCGACACAGGGGTCTGGGGCTACACCTTC CASSDTGVWGYTF
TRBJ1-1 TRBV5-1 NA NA TGCGCCAGCAGTTTTCAGCCCGACACTGAAGCTTTCTTT CASSFQPDTEAFF
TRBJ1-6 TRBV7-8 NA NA TGTGCCAGCAGTAGAGTTAAGGGGGGGGCTTATTCACCCCTCCACTTT CASSRVKGGAYSPLHF
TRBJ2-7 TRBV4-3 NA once TGCGCCAGCAGCCAAGTCCCGAGCACCTACGAGCAGTACTTC CASSQVPSTYEQYF
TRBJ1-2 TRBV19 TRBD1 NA TGTGCCAGTAGTATGGGACAGGGGAACTATGGCTACACCTTC CASSMGQGNYGYTF
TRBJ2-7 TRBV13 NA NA TGTGCCAGCAAGCAGACAGGAGGTCCCTACGAGCAGTACTTC CASKQTGGPYEQYF
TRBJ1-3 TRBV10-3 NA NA TGTGCCATCAGTGAGCCCCAGATAAACGCTCTGGGAAACACCATATATTTT CAISEPQINALGNTIYF
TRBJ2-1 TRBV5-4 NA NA TGTGCCAGCAGCTTGGCAGGAGGCAGGGCGGGCGATGAGCAGTTCTTC CASSLAGGRAGDEQFF
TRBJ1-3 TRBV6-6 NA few TGTGCCGCTCGAAAGGGCTACTCTGGAAACACCATATATTTT CAARKGYSGNTIYF
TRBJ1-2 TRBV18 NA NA TGTGCCAGCTCACCAACTCGGGATGGCTACACCTTC CASSPTRDGYTF
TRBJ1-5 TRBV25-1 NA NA TGTGCCAGCAGTGAAACCGGACCCAATCAGCCCCAGCATTTT CASSETGPNQPQHF
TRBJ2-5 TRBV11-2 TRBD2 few TGTGCCAGCAGCTTAGGGGAGACTAGCAGGCAAGAGACCCAGTACTTC CASSLGETSRQETQYF
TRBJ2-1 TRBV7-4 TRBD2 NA TGTGCCAGCAGCGAGCCCCCGTGCGGGGGCTACAATGAGCAGTTCTTC CASSEPPCGGYNEQFF
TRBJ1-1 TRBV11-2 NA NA TGTGCCAGCAGCCATATCAGGGGCGCTGTGAACACTGAAGCTTTCTTT CASSHIRGAVNTEAFF
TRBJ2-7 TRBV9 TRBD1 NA TGTGCCAGCAGCTCCGACGGGGACAGGGGCTACGAGCAGTACTTC CASSSDGDRGYEQYF
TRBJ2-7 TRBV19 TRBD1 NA TGTGCCAGTAGTGCCTCGACAGGGGGAACCTACGAGCAGTACTTC CASSASTGGTYEQYF
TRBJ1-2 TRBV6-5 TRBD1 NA TGTGCCAGCAGTTACTCGACAGGGAACTATGGCTACACCTTC CASSYSTGNYGYTF
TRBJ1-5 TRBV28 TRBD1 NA TGTGCCAGCAGCATGACAGGGAAACCCCAGCCCCAGCATTTT CASSMTGKPQPQHF
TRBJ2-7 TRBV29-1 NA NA TGCAGCGTTTCGGCTGGGATCGAGCAGTACTTC CSVSAGIEQYF
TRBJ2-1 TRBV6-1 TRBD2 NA TGTGCCAGCAGTGAAGTTGGAGCGGGGATTCTCTACAATGAGCAGTTCTTC CASSEVGAGILYNEQFF
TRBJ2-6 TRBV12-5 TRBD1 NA TGTGCTAGTGGTTTGGGACCGGGACAGGGGGCTTCTGGGGCCAACGTCCTGACTTTC CASGLGPGQGASGANVLTF
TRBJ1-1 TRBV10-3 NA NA TGTGCCATCGGAAGTGTCGCTGAAGCTTTCTTT CAIGSVAEAFF
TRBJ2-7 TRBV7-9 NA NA TGTGCCAGCAGCTCCTGGGGGGCGGGGCAATACGAGCAGTACTTC CASSSWGAGQYEQYF
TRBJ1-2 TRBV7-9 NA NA TGTGCCAGCAGCCACGCTGGGGGGTTCCATGGCTACACCTTC CASSHAGGFHGYTF
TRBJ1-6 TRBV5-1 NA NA TGCGCCAGCAGCTTTACAGGTGGTAATTCACCCCTCCACTTT CASSFTGGNSPLHF
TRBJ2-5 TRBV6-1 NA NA TGTGCCAGCAGTGAAGAAGGGTGGGGAACACCTTTTCAAGAGACCCAGTACTTC CASSEEGWGTPFQETQYF
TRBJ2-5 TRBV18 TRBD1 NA TGTGCCAGCTCACCTCGACAGGGACCTCAAGAGACCCAGTACTTC CASSPRQGPQETQYF
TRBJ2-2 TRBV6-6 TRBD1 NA TGTGCCAGCAGTTACCGGCAGGGGGACCGCACCGGGGAGCTGTTTTTT CASSYRQGDRTGELFF
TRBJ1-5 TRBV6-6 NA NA TGTGCCAGCAGTTACTCGCTTCAGCCCCAGCATTTT CASSYSLQPQHF
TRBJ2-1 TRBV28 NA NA TGTGCCAGCAGTCCCCTATCTAGCGAGAACAATGAGCAGTTCTTC CASSPLSSENNEQFF